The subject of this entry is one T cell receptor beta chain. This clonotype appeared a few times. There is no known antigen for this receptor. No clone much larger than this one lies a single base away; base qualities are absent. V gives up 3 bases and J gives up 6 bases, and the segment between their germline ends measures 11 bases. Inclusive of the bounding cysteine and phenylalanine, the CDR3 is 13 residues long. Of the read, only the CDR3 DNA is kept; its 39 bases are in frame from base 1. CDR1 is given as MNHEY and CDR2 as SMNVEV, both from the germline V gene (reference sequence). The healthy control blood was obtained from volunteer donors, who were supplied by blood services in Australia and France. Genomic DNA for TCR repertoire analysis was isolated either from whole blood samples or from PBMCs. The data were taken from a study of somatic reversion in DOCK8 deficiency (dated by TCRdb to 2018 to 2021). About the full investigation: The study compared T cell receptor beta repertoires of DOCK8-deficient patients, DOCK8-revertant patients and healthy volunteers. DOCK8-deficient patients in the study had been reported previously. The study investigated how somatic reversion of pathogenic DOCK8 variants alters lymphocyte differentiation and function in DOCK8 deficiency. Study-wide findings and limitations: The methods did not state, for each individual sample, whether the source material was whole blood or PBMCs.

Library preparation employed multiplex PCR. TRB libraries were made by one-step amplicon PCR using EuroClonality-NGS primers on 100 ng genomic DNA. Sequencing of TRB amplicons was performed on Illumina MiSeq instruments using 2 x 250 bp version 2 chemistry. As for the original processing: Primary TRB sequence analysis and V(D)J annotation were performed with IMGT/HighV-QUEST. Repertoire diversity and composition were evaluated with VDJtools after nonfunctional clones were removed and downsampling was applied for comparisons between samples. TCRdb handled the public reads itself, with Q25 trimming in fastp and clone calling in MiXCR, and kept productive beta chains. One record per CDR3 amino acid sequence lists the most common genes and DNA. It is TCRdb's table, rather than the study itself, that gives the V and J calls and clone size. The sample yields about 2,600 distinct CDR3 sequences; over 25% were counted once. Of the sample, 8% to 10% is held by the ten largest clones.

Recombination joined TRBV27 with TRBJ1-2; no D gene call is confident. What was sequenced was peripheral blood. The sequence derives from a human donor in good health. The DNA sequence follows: TGTGCCAGCAGTTTTGCACCTGTGGATGGCTACACCTTC. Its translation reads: CASSFAPVDGYTF.